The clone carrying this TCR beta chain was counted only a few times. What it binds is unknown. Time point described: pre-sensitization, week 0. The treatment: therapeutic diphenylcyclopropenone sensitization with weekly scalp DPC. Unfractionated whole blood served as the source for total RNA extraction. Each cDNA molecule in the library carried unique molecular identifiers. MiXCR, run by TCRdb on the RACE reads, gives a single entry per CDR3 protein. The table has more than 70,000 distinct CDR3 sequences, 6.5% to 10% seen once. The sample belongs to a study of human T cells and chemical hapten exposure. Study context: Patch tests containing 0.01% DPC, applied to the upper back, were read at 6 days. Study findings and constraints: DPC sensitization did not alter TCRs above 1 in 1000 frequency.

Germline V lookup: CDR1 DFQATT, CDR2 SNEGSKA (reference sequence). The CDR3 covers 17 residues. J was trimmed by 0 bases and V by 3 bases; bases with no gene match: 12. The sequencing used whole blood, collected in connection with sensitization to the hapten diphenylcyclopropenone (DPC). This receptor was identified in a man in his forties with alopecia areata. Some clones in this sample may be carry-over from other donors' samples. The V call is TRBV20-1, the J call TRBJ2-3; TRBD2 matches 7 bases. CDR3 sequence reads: CSASRQGDGRSTDTQYF. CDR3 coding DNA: TGCAGTGCTAGCCGGCAGGGCGACGGGAGGAGCACAGATACGCAGTATTTT.